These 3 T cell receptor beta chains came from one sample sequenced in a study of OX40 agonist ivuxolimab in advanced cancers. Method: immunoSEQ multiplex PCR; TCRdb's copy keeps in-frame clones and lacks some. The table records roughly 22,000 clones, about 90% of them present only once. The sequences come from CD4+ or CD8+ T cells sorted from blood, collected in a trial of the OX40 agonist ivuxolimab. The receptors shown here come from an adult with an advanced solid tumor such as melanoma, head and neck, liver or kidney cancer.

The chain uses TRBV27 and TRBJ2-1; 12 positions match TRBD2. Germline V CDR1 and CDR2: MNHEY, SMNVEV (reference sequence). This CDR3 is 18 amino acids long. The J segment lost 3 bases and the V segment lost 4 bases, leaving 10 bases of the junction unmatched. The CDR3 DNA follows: TGTGCCAGCAGTTCCCCACCGGCTAGCGGGAGGGTCTACAATGAGCAGTTCTTC. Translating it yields CASSSPPASGRVYNEQFF.

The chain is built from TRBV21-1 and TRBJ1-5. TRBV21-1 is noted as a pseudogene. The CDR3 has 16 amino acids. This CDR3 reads CASSYRTDRGHQPQHF. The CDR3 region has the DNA TGTGCCAGCAGCTACCGGACCGACCGAGGGCATCAGCCCCAGCATTTT.

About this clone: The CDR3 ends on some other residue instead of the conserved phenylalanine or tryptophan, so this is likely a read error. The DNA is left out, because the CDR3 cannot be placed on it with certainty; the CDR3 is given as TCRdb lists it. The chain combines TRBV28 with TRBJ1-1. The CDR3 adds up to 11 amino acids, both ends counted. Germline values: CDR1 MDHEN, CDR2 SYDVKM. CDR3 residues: CASSGPRTLSA.